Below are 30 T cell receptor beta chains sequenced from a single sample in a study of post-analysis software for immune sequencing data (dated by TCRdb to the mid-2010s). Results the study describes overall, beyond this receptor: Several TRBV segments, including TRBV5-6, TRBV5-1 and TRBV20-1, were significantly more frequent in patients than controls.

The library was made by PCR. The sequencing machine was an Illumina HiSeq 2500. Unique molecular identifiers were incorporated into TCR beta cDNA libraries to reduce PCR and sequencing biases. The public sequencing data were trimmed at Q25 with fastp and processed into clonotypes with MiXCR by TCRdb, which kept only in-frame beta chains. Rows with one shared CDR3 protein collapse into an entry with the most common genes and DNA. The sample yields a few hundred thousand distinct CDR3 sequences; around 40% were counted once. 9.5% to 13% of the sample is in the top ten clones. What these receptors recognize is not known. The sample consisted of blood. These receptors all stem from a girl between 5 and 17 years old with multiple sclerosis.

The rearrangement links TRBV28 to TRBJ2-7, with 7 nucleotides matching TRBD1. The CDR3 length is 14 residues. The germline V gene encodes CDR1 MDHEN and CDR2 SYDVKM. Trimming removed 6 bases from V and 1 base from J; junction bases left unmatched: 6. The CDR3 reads CASSGWGQSYEQYF. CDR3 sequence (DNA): TGTGCCAGCAGCGGGTGGGGACAGTCCTACGAGCAGTACTTC.

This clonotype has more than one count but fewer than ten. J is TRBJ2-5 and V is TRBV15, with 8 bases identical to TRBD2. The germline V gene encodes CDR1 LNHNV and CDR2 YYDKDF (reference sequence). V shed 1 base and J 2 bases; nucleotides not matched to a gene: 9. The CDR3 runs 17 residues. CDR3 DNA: TGTGCCACCAGCAGAGGACTGGTAGCGGGAATGCAAGAGACCCAGTACTTC. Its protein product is CATSRGLVAGMQETQYF.

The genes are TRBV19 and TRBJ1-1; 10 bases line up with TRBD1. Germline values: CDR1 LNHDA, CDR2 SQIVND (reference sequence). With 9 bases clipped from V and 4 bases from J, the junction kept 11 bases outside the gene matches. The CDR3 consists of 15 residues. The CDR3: CASSLTGGEGTEAFF. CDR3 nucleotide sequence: TGTGCCAGCTCGCTGACAGGGGGCGAAGGCACTGAAGCTTTCTTT.

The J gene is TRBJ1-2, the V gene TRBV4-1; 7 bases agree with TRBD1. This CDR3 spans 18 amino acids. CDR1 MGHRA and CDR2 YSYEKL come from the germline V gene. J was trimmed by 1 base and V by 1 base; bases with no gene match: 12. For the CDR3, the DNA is TGCGCCAGCAGCCAAGGCAGACAGGGACGTAAGATTAACTATGGCTACACCTTC. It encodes CASSQGRQGRKINYGYTF.

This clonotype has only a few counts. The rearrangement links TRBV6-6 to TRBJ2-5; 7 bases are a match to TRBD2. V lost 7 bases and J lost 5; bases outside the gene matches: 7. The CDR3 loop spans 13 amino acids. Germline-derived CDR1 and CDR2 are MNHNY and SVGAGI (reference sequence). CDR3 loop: CASTWGGWETQYF. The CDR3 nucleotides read TGTGCCAGCACCTGGGGGGGTTGGGAGACCCAGTACTTC.

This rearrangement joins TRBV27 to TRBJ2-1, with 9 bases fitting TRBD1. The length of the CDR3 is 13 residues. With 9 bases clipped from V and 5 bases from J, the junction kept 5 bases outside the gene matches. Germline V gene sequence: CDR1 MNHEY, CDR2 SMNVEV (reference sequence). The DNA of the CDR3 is TGTGCCAGTACCGGGACAGGGAACAATGAGCAGTTCTTC. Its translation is CASTGTGNNEQFF.

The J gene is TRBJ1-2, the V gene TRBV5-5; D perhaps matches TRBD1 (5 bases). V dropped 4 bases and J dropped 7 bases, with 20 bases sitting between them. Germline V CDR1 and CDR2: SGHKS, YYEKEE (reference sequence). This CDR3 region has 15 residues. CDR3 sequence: CASSGGPLKHGGYTF. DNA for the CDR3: TGTGCCAGCAGCGGGGGACCGCTAAAGCACGGTGGCTACACCTTC.

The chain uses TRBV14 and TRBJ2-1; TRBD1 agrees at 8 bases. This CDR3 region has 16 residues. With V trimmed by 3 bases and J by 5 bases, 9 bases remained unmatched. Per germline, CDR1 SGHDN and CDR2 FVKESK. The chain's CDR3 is CASSQITGTGNNEQFF. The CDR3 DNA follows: TGTGCCAGCAGCCAGATCACCGGGACAGGAAACAATGAGCAGTTCTTC.

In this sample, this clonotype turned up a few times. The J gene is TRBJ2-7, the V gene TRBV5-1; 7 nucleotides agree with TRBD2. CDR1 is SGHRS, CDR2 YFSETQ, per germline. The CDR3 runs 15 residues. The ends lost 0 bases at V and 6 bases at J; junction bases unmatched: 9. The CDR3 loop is CASSLDWRELGEQYF. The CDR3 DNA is TGCGCCAGCAGCTTGGATTGGCGGGAGCTTGGCGAGCAGTACTTC.

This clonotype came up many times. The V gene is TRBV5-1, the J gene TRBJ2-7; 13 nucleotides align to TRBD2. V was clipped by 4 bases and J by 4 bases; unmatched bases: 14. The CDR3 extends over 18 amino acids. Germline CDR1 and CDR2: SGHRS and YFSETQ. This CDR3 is CASSPGEGLAGPKYEQYF. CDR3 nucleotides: TGCGCCAGCAGCCCCGGGGAGGGACTAGCGGGACCAAAGTACGAGCAGTACTTC.

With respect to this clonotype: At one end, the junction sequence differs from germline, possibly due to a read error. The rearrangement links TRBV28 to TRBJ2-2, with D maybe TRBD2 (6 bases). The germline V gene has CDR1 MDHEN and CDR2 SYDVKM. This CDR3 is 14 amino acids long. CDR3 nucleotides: TGTGCCAGCTCGTCACCTAGTACCACCGGGGGGCTGTTTTTT. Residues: CASSSPSTTGGLFF. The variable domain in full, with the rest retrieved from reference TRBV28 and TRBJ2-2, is DVKVTQSSRYLVKRTGEKVFLECVQDMDHENMFWYRQDPGLGLRLIYFSYDVKMKEKGDIPEGYSVSREKKERFSLILESASTNQTSMYLCASSSPSTTGGLFFGEGSRLTVL.

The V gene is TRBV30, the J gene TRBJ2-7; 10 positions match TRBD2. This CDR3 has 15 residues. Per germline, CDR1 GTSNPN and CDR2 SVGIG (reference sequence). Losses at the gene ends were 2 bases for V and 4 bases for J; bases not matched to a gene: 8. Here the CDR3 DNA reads TGTGCCTGGAGTCCTCTAGCGGGAGAGGGGTACGAGCAGTACTTC. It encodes CAWSPLAGEGYEQYF.

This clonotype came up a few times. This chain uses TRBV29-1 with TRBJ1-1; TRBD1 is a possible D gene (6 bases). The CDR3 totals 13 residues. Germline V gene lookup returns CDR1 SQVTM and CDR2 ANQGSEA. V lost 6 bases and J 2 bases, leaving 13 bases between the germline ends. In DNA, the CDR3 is TGCAGCGTCGGGGGCCCCGGTAACACTGAAGCTTTCTTT. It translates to CSVGGPGNTEAFF. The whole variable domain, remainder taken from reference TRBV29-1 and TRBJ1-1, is SAVISQKPSRDICQRGTSLTIQCQVDSQVTMMFWYRQQPGQSLTLIATANQGSEATYESGFVIDKFPISRPNLTFSTLTVSNMSPEDSSIYLCSVGGPGNTEAFFGQGTRLTVV.

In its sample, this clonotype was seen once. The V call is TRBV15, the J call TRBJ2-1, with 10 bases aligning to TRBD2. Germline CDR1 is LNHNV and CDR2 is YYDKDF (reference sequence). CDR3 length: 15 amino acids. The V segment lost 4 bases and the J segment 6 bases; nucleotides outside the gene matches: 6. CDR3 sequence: CATSKKREGSNEQFF. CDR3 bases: TGTGCCACCAGCAAAAAGCGGGAGGGGAGCAATGAGCAGTTCTTC.

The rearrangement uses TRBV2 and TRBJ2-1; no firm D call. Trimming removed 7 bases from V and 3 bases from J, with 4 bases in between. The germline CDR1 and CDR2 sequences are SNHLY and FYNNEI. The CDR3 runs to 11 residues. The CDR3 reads CASKFYNEQFF. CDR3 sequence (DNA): TGTGCCAGCAAGTTCTACAATGAGCAGTTCTTC.

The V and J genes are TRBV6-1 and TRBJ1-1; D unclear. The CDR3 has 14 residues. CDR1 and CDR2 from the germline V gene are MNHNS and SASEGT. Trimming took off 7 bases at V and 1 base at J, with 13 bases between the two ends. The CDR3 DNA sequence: TGTGCCAGCACACGCGAGGGAGGGAACACTGAAGCTTTCTTT. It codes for CASTREGGNTEAFF.

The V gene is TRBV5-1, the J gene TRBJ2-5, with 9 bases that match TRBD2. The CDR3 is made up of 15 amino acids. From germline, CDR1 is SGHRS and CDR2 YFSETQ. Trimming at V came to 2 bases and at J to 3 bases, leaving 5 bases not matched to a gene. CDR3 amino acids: CASSFSGSPEETQYF. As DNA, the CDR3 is TGCGCCAGCAGCTTTAGCGGGAGCCCGGAAGAGACCCAGTACTTC.

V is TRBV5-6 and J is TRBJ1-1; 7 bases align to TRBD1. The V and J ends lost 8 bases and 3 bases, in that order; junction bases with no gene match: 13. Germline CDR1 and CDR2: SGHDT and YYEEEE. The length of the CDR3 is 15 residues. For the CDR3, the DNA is TGTGCCAGTAGAGAGACAGGGTACGCGGACACTGAAGCTTTCTTT. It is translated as CASRETGYADTEAFF.

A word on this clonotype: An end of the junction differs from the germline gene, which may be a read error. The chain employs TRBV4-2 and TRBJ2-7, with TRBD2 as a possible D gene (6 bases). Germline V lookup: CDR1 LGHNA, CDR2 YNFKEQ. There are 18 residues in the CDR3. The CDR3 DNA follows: TGTGTCAGCAGCCAAGAGGTAGGCTTAGCGGCCCTCTCCTACGAGCAGTACTTC. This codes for CVSSQEVGLAALSYEQYF.

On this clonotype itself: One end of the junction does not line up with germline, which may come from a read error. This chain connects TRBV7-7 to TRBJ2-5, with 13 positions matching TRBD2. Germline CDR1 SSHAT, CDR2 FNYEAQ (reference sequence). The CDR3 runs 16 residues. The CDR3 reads CASSPGLAGEVETQYF. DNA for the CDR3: TGTGCTAGCAGCCCCGGACTAGCGGGAGAGGTGGAGACCCAGTACTTC.

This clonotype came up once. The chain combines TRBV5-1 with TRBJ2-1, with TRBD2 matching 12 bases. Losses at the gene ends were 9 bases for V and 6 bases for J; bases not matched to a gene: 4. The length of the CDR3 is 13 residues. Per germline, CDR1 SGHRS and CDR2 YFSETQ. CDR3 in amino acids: CATRTSGINEQFF. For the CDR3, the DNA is TGCGCCACCAGGACTAGCGGGATCAATGAGCAGTTCTTC.

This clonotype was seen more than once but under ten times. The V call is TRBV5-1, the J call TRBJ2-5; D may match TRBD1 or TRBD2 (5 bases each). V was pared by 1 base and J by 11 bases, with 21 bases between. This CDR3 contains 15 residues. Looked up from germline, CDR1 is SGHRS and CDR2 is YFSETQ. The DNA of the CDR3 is TGCGCCAGCAGCTTGACGGACCCGACTTTGGGGGAGCAGTACTTC. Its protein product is CASSLTDPTLGEQYF.

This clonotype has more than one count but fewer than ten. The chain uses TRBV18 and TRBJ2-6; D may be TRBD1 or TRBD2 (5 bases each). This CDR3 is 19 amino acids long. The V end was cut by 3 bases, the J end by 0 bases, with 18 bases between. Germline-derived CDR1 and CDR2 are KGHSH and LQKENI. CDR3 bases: TGTGCCAGCTCACCTCCCGACAGACTATACACCTCTGGGGCCAACGTCCTGACTTTC. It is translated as CASSPPDRLYTSGANVLTF.

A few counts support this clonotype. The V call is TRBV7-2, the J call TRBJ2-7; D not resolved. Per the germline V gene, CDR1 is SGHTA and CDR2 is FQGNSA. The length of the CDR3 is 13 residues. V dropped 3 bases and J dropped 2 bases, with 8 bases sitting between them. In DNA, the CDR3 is TGTGCCAGCAGCTTGTACAGCGCCTACGAGCAGTACTTC. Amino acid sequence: CASSLYSAYEQYF.

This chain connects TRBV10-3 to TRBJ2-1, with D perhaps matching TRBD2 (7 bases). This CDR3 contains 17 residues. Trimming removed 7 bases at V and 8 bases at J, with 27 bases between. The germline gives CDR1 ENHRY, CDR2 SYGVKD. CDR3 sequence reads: CAITEWGLADQRDEQFF. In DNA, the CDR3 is TGTGCCATCACCGAATGGGGGCTAGCGGACCAAAGGGATGAGCAGTTCTTC.

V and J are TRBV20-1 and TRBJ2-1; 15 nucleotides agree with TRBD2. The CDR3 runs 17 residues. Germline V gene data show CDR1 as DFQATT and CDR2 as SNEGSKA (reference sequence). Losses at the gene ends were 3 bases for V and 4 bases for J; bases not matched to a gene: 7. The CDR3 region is CSARGTSGRLDYNEQFF. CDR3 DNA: TGCAGTGCTAGGGGGACTAGCGGGAGGCTAGATTACAATGAGCAGTTCTTC.

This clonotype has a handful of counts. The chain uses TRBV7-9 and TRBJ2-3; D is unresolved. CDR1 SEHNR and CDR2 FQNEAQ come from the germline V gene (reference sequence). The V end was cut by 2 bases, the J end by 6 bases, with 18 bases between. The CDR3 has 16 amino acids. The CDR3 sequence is CASSLQTNPALDTQYF. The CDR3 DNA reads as TGTGCCAGCAGCTTACAGACCAATCCGGCGCTCGATACGCAGTATTTT.

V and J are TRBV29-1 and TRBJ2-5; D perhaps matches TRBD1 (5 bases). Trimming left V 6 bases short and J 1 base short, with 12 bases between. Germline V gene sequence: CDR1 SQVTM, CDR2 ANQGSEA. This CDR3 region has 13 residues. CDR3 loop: CSVDGDSQETQYF. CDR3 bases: TGCAGCGTGGATGGTGACAGCCAAGAGACCCAGTACTTC. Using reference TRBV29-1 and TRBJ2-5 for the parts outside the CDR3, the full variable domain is SAVISQKPSRDICQRGTSLTIQCQVDSQVTMMFWYRQQPGQSLTLIATANQGSEATYESGFVIDKFPISRPNLTFSTLTVSNMSPEDSSIYLCSVDGDSQETQYFGPGTRLLVL.

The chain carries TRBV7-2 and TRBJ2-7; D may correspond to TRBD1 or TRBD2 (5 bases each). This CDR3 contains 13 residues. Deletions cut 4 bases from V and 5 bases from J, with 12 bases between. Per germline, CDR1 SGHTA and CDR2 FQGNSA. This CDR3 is CASSSRAGNEQYF. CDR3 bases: TGTGCCAGCAGCTCGAGGGCAGGGAACGAGCAGTACTTC.

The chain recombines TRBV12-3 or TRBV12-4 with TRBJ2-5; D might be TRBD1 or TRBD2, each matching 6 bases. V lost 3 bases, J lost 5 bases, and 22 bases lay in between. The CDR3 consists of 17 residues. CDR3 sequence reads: CASSLLRGEGGLETQYF. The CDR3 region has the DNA TGTGCCAGCAGTTTGTTGAGGGGCGAGGGGGGACTGGAGACCCAGTACTTC.